What follows are 32 T cell receptor beta chains derived from one specimen sequenced in a study of blood T cell repertoires in COVID-19. Here immunoSEQ multiplex PCR was the method, and the copy in TCRdb shows in-frame clones only, minus some. Here the sample spans hundreds of thousands of clones, roughly 90% being singletons. The material sequenced was peripheral blood. The receptors derive from a woman aged 70-85 years with COVID-19, enrolled during active disease.

This sequence joins TRBV5-1 and TRBJ2-3, with 11 bases aligning to TRBD1. Per germline, CDR1 SGHRS and CDR2 YFSETQ. Germline trimming cut 5 bases from V and 4 bases from J; bases unmatched to any gene: 3. This CDR3 region has 14 residues. The CDR3: CASRGTGGPDTQYF. The CDR3 nucleotides read TGCGCCAGCAGAGGGACAGGGGGTCCAGATACGCAGTATTTT.

The chain recombines TRBV28 with TRBJ2-7; D unclear. Germline CDR1 and CDR2: MDHEN and SYDVKM. Trimming cost V 6 bases and J 3 bases, with 15 bases left between them. This CDR3 is built from 14 residues. The CDR3 reads CASSFGPIFYEQYF. The CDR3 bases are TGTGCCAGCAGCTTTGGCCCGATATTCTACGAGCAGTACTTC.

This clone was observed once. Here the CDR3 reads CASIPSGGTYEQYF. In DNA, the CDR3 is TGTGCCAGCATCCCTAGCGGGGGGACCTACGAGCAGTACTTC. The chain recombines TRBV6-5 with TRBJ2-7; TRBD2 matches at 11 bases. Losses at the gene ends were 7 bases for V and 2 bases for J; bases not matched to a gene: 4. The CDR3 loop spans 14 amino acids. From germline, CDR1 is MNHEY and CDR2 SVGAGI.

V and J are TRBV3-1 (or the pseudogene TRBV3-2) and TRBJ2-3; a possible D gene is TRBD2 (6 bases). CDR1 is LGHDT and CDR2 is YNNKEL in the germline V gene (reference sequence). This CDR3 has 17 amino acids. The V end lost 0 bases, the J end lost 1 base, and 14 bases lay between the germline ends. CDR3 residues: CASSQDSGRLGTDTQYF. Written as DNA, the CDR3 is TGTGCCAGCAGCCAAGATAGTGGGAGGCTGGGCACAGATACGCAGTATTTT.

The chain combines TRBV7-9 with TRBJ1-1; D is ambiguous. The CDR3 has 13 residues. V was shortened by 4 bases and J by 0 bases, with 6 bases between the two germline ends. Germline CDR1 reads SEHNR; CDR2 reads FQNEAQ (reference sequence). In DNA form, the CDR3 reads TGTGCCAGCAGCTGGAGAATGAACACTGAAGCTTTCTTT. Translation gives CASSWRMNTEAFF.

The CDR3 is CASSLGRGDTEAFF. CDR3 nucleotides: TGTGCCAGCAGCTTAGGACGGGGGGACACTGAAGCTTTCTTT. V and J are TRBV11-2 and TRBJ1-1; perhaps TRBD1 as D (5 bases). The CDR3 is made up of 14 amino acids. The germline CDR1 and CDR2 sequences are SGHAT and FQNNGV. Trimming shortened V by 1 base and J by 3 bases, and 9 bases separated the two germline ends.

V and J are TRBV5-1 and TRBJ2-3; 8 nucleotides line up with TRBD1. The CDR3 length is 14 residues. V lost 1 base, J lost 5 bases, and 3 bases stayed unmatched. Looked up from germline, CDR1 is SGHRS and CDR2 is YFSETQ. This CDR3 is CASSLQGARDTQYF. In DNA, the CDR3 is TGCGCCAGCAGCTTGCAGGGGGCGCGAGATACGCAGTATTTT.

In DNA, the CDR3 is TGTGCCAGCAGTTCCAGGAATGAGCAGTTCTTC. Protein: CASSSRNEQFF. The gene calls are TRBV6-6 and TRBJ2-1; unclear D gene. This CDR3 comprises 11 residues. Deletions cut 4 bases from V and 7 bases from J, with 5 bases between. Germline V CDR1 and CDR2: MNHNY, SVGAGI (reference sequence).

The V gene is TRBV30, the J gene TRBJ1-1, with TRBD1 identical over 7 bases. The J segment lost 10 bases and the V segment lost 1 base, leaving 3 bases of the junction unmatched. Germline V gene data show CDR1 as GTSNPN and CDR2 as SVGIG (reference sequence). The CDR3 runs to 11 residues. CDR3 DNA: TGTGCCTGGAGTGCAGGGGGACTAGCTTTCTTT. It is translated as CAWSAGGLAFF.

The rearrangement uses TRBV5-1 and TRBJ2-1, with 7 bases identical to TRBD2. The CDR3 has 16 amino acids. Per the germline V gene, CDR1 is SGHRS and CDR2 is YFSETQ. The V gene end was trimmed by 0 bases and the J gene end by 2 bases; junction bases not matched to a gene: 5. The CDR3 reads CASSLGLAVTYNEQFF. The CDR3 coding sequence is TGCGCCAGCAGCTTGGGCCTAGCGGTTACCTACAATGAGCAGTTCTTC.

This chain links TRBV20-1 with TRBJ2-3; 8 bases line up with TRBD2. CDR1 and CDR2 (germline): DFQATT, SNEGSKA (reference sequence). This CDR3 has 16 residues. V lost 5 bases, J lost 0 bases, and 10 bases stayed unmatched. For the CDR3, the DNA is TGCAGTGCTGGTGGAGCGGGGGCGCCTAGCACAGATACGCAGTATTTT. Its protein is CSAGGAGAPSTDTQYF.

This rearrangement joins TRBV12-3 or TRBV12-4 to TRBJ1-2; D perhaps matches TRBD1 (5 bases). The ends were cut back, 7 bases at V and 3 bases at J, with 12 bases in the middle. The CDR3 spans 13 residues. In DNA, the CDR3 is TGTGCCAGCACCAAAGCGGGGGACTATGGCTACACCTTC. This encodes CASTKAGDYGYTF.

The chain has TRBV28 and TRBJ1-1, with D perhaps matching TRBD1 (6 bases). Trimming stripped 3 bases from V and 0 bases from J, with 11 bases between. Germline V gene data show CDR1 as MDHEN and CDR2 as SYDVKM. The CDR3 extends over 15 amino acids. CDR3 in DNA: TGTGCCAGCAGTTTGACAGGACCCGTGAACACTGAAGCTTTCTTT. This translates into CASSLTGPVNTEAFF.

A few counts support this clone. The chain joins TRBV10-3 to TRBJ2-5; 10 bases align to TRBD2. The CDR3 totals 15 residues. Trimming took 4 bases from V and 3 from J; bases not matched to a gene: 5. Germline V gene sequence: CDR1 ENHRY, CDR2 SYGVKD. CDR3 in DNA: TGTGCCATCAGTGGCAGAGCGGGGGGGAAAGAGACCCAGTACTTC. This gives the protein CAISGRAGGKETQYF.

The chain joins TRBV6-5 to TRBJ1-2; 11 nucleotides align to TRBD1. The V gene end was trimmed by 10 bases and the J gene end by 2 bases; junction bases not matched to a gene: 6. Germline CDR1 reads MNHEY; CDR2 reads SVGAGI. There are 14 residues in the CDR3. The DNA of the CDR3 is TGTGCCACCGAGGACAGGGGGCGAAACTATGGCTACACCTTC. Translation: CATEDRGRNYGYTF.

This clone was picked up a small number of times. The chain links TRBV27 to TRBJ1-6; 7 positions agree with TRBD1. With V trimmed by 7 bases and J by 0 bases, 3 bases remained unmatched. Germline-derived CDR1 and CDR2 are MNHEY and SMNVEV (reference sequence). This CDR3 spans 15 amino acids. Here the CDR3 DNA reads TGTGCCAGCATGGGGGACAGCTCCTATAATTCACCCCTCCACTTT. Its translation is CASMGDSSYNSPLHF.

The chain uses TRBV3-1 (or the pseudogene TRBV3-2) and TRBJ1-1; unclear D gene. Looked up from germline, CDR1 is LGHDT and CDR2 is YNNKEL (reference sequence). This CDR3 is built from 13 residues. V was trimmed by 3 bases and J by 1 base, leaving 6 bases between them. This chain's CDR3 is CASSQNRNTEAFF. The DNA of the CDR3 is TGTGCCAGCAGCCAGAACAGGAACACTGAAGCTTTCTTT.

The V gene is TRBV9, the J gene TRBJ2-3, with 8 bases matching TRBD2. V trimming: 7 bases; J trimming: 1 base; junction bases outside the gene matches: 8. The CDR3 runs to 15 residues. Looked up from germline, CDR1 is SGDLS and CDR2 is YYNGEE. This chain's CDR3 is CASSSGGVGTDTQYF. CDR3 nucleotide sequence: TGTGCCAGCTCCTCGGGGGGGGTTGGCACAGATACGCAGTATTTT.

V gene TRBV5-1 combines with J gene TRBJ2-2; the D gene is possibly TRBD2 (5 bases). The CDR3 has 14 residues. Germline lookup yields CDR1 SGHRS and CDR2 YFSETQ. V lost 7 bases, J lost 1 base, and 11 bases lay in between. CDR3 sequence (DNA): TGCGCCAGCGAGGGAAAGGGGAACACCGGGGAGCTGTTTTTT. Residues: CASEGKGNTGELFF.

V usage is TRBV7-8 and J usage is TRBJ1-1, with D unclear. Germline V CDR1 and CDR2: SGHVS, FQNEAQ. Trimming removed 4 bases at V and 10 bases at J, with 16 bases between. CDR3 size: 13 residues. The CDR3 reads CASSYPPFSLAFF. For the CDR3, the DNA is TGTGCCAGCAGCTACCCCCCATTTAGTTTAGCTTTCTTT.

The chain combines TRBV5-4 with TRBJ2-7; 8 bases align to TRBD1. The CDR3 has 14 amino acids. The junction had 8 bases not matched to a gene; V was cut back by 4 bases and J by 5 bases. Germline V gene data show CDR1 as SGHNT and CDR2 as YYREEE (reference sequence). CDR3 sequence reads: CASSAGQGVDEQYF. In DNA, the CDR3 is TGTGCCAGCAGCGCCGGACAGGGTGTCGACGAGCAGTACTTC.

This sequence joins TRBV29-1 and TRBJ1-1; tentative D call: TRBD1 (5 bases). In germline, CDR1 is SQVTM, CDR2 ANQGSEA. This CDR3 comprises 14 residues. The V and J ends lost 0 bases and 3 bases respectively, with 11 bases between them. This CDR3 is CSVEDRALDTEAFF. CDR3 nucleotides: TGCAGCGTTGAAGACAGGGCCTTGGACACTGAAGCTTTCTTT.

The V and J genes are TRBV2 and TRBJ2-3; TRBD1 is a possible D gene (6 bases). Germline assignment: CDR1 SNHLY and CDR2 FYNNEI. The CDR3 sequence is 15 residues long. The V end lost 6 bases, the J end lost 2 bases, and 15 bases lay between the germline ends. CDR3 bases: TGTGCCAGCAGCGCACAGGGTCTTACCACAGATACGCAGTATTTT. Amino acid sequence: CASSAQGLTTDTQYF.

V is TRBV4-2 and J is TRBJ1-2; weak D call: TRBD1 (6 bases). The ends were cut back, 1 base at V and 2 bases at J, with 8 bases in the middle. Germline CDR1 is LGHNA and CDR2 is YNFKEQ. CDR3 length: 14 residues. CDR3 sequence (DNA): TGTGCCAGCAGCCAAGGACAGGAAAACTATGGCTACACCTTC. Amino acids: CASSQGQENYGYTF.

The V call is TRBV7-6, the J call TRBJ1-2; D might be TRBD1 (5 bases). The CDR3 spans 15 residues. V lost 1 base, J lost 6 bases, and 15 bases lay in between. Germline CDR1 and CDR2: SGHVS and FNYEAQ. CDR3 sequence reads: CASSLEGGAFHGYTF. The CDR3 DNA reads as TGTGCCAGCAGCTTAGAGGGCGGGGCCTTTCATGGCTACACCTTC.

The sample holds a few counts of this clone. The chain employs TRBV6-6 and TRBJ1-2; D not resolved. Germline V lookup: CDR1 MNHNY, CDR2 SVGAGI (reference sequence). V lost 2 bases and J 2 bases, leaving 12 bases between the germline ends. CDR3 length equals 15 residues. The chain's CDR3 is CASSYDLGGNYGYTF. The CDR3 nucleotides are TGTGCCAGCAGTTACGACTTGGGAGGGAACTATGGCTACACCTTC.

The chain links TRBV5-1 to TRBJ2-5, with D perhaps TRBD2 (7 bases). V was trimmed by 7 bases and J by 4 bases, leaving 14 bases between them. CDR3 length equals 13 residues. Germline V gene sequence: CDR1 SGHRS, CDR2 YFSETQ. In DNA form, the CDR3 reads TGCGCCAGCTCCCAAGGGGGGGGAGAGACCCAGTACTTC. Translation: CASSQGGGETQYF.

The chain combines TRBV5-6 with TRBJ1-1, with 7 bases aligning to TRBD1. This CDR3 region has 14 residues. In germline, CDR1 is SGHDT, CDR2 YYEEEE. V lost 2 bases and J lost 4; bases outside the gene matches: 5. CDR3 bases: TGTGCCAGCAGCTTTCACAGGGGTATCACTGAAGCTTTCTTT. Its protein is CASSFHRGITEAFF.

The chain combines TRBV2 with TRBJ1-5; TRBD1 aligns across 8 bases. The V gene's germline CDR1 is SNHLY and CDR2 FYNNEI. The CDR3 spans 15 residues. Losses at the gene ends were 11 bases for V and 2 bases for J; bases not matched to a gene: 11. The CDR3 DNA sequence: TGTGCCGGGACAGGCTCTTCGGGTGGCAATCAGCCCCAGCATTTT. It translates to CAGTGSSGGNQPQHF.

The rearrangement joins TRBV10-1 to TRBJ2-4; 7 bases fit TRBD1. The CDR3 covers 15 residues. J was trimmed by 3 bases and V by 1 base; bases with no gene match: 3. CDR1 and CDR2 (germline): WNHNN, SYGVQD (reference sequence). DNA for the CDR3: TGCGCCAGCAGTGAGTATGGGACAGACAAAAACATTCAGTACTTC. This encodes CASSEYGTDKNIQYF.

V and J are TRBV11-2 and TRBJ2-1; TRBD2 matches at 14 bases. The junction had 8 bases not matched to a gene; V was cut back by 4 bases and J by 6 bases. Germline values: CDR1 SGHAT, CDR2 FQNNGV. The CDR3 totals 17 residues. CDR3 residues: CASSWTPGTSGGNEQFF. In DNA form, the CDR3 reads TGTGCCAGCAGCTGGACCCCCGGGACTAGCGGGGGCAATGAGCAGTTCTTC.

Worth noting for this clone: At one of its ends the junction is not consistent with the germline gene, which may arise from a read error. The V and J genes are TRBV20-1 and TRBJ1-1; tentative D call: TRBD1 (5 bases). The length of the CDR3 is 11 residues. Germline CDR1 and CDR2: DFQATT and SNEGSKA (reference sequence). The CDR3 reads CSATGNAEAFF. The CDR3 DNA reads as TGCAGTGCTACAGGGAACGCTGAAGCTTTCTTT.